This T cell receptor (beta chain) derives from a study of control samples from healthy donors and cancer patients. The V gene lost 5 bases and the J gene lost 4 bases, with 6 bases spanning the gap. The length of the CDR3 is 12 residues. Germline V gene data show CDR1 as SGHRS and CDR2 as YFSETQ. The table came from immunoSEQ multiplex PCR; TCRdb's copy has only in-frame clones and leaves some out. In the table there are 150,000 to 200,000 clones, roughly 94% of which are singletons. The sequenced sample was blood. This TCR was sampled from a woman under 30 in good health. The V and J genes are TRBV5-1 and TRBJ1-4; D not certain. CDR3 in DNA: TGCGCCAGCAGTTCAAGTAATGAAAAACTGTTTTTT. Translating gives CASSSSNEKLFF.